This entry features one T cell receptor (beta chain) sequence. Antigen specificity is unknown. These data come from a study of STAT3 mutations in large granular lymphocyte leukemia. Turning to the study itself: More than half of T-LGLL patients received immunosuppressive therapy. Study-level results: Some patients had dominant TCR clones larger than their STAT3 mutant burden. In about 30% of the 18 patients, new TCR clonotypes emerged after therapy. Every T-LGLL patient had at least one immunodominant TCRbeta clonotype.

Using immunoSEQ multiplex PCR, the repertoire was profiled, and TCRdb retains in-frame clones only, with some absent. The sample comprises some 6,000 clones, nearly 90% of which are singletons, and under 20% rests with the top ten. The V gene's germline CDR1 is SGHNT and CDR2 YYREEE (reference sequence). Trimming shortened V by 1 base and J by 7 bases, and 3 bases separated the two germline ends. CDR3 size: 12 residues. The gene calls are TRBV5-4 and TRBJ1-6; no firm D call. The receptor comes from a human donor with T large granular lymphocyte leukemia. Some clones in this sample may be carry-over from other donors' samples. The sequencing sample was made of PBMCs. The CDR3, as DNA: TGTGCCAGCAGCTTGAGGAATTCACCCCTCCACTTT. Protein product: CASSLRNSPLHF.